Listed below are T cell receptor beta chains from one sample, sequenced in a study of blood T cell repertoires in COVID-19. Profiled with immunoSEQ multiplex PCR; TCRdb holds only in-frame clones, not every one. The profile covers approximately 52,000 clones, with 80% to 95% appearing a single time and less than 7.5% taken by the ten largest. Source material: peripheral blood. All receptors come from a middle-aged man with active COVID-19. Both conserved end residues are part of each CDR3.

14	TRBV18	TRBJ1-6	CASSESSYNSPLHF
15	TRBV28	TRBJ2-7	CASSLSTRVTYEQYF
15	TRBV5-6	TRBJ1-1	CASSPRGQGVTEAFF
12	TRBV5-7	TRBJ2-2	CASKEATGELFF
15	TRBV27	TRBJ2-3	CASSLGTSATDTQYF
17	TRBV11-2	TRBJ1-2	CASSSEPIIVSFYGYTF
13	TRBV6-5	TRBJ1-6	CASSYQGNSPLHF
14	TRBV7-2	TRBJ2-7	CASKERVSSYEQYF
13	TRBV6-5	TRBJ1-6	CASILRVDSPLHF
16	TRBV15	TRBJ2-1	CATSRDVVVSYNEQFF
11	TRBV20-1	TRBJ1-1	CSGTGGGEAFF
15	TRBV14	TRBJ2-2	CASSPGERATGELFF
18	TRBV29-1	TRBJ2-1	CSVCRVGSATFNYNEQFF
17	TRBV13	TRBJ1-2	CASSLVLTGTSNYGYTF
14	TRBV9	TRBJ1-6	CASSVDRGGSPLHF
15	TRBV15	TRBJ1-2	CATSTVVRAGLDYTF
17	TRBV4-2	TRBJ2-6	CASSQGDRPSGANVLTF
15	TRBV6-2/TRBV6-3	TRBJ1-1	CASSPPKNRGTEAFF
15	TRBV28	TRBJ2-7	CASSSPGQGAYEQYF
13	TRBV2	TRBJ2-1	CAGARDFINEQFF
16	TRBV2	TRBJ2-1	CASSRPGTRRRNEQFF
14	TRBV5-6	TRBJ1-1	CASSLFRGNTEAFF
15	TRBV19	TRBJ2-5	CASSKTSGSFETQYF
14	TRBV3-1/TRBV3-2	TRBJ1-2	CASSPRQGSYGYTF
14	TRBV6-5	TRBJ2-5	CASSPGVAQETQYF
14	TRBV23-1	TRBJ2-7	CASSQSGTAYEQYF
17	TRBV28	TRBJ1-2	CASSMTGPASLGYGYTF
15	TRBV6-1	TRBJ2-3	CASSERGGAQNTQYF
15	TRBV30	TRBJ1-6	CAWSPLRGYNSPLHF
14	TRBV3-1/TRBV3-2	TRBJ2-7	CASSHYSLSYEQYF
17	TRBV11-2	TRBJ1-6	CASRRSQGLFYNSPLHF
13	TRBV30	TRBJ2-7	CAWSPSRSYEQYF
15	TRBV24-1	TRBJ2-5	CATSDSGTGEETQYF
16	TRBV4-2	TRBJ2-1	CASSQTGAGGYNEQFF
13	TRBV18	TRBJ1-5	CASSEDAQGPQHF
13	TRBV19	TRBJ1-1	CASSSLTGTEAFF
14	TRBV7-2	TRBJ2-2	CASSQTGRTGELFF
14	TRBV4-1	TRBJ1-5	CASSQTGYNQPQHF
17	TRBV5-5	TRBJ1-1	CASTLTGGASGNTEAFF
13	TRBV2	TRBJ2-7	CASRAGQGREQYF
19	TRBV11-2	TRBJ2-7	CASSLVDYGFDQGRGEQYF
13	TRBV30	TRBJ1-1	CAWSVRGNTEAFF